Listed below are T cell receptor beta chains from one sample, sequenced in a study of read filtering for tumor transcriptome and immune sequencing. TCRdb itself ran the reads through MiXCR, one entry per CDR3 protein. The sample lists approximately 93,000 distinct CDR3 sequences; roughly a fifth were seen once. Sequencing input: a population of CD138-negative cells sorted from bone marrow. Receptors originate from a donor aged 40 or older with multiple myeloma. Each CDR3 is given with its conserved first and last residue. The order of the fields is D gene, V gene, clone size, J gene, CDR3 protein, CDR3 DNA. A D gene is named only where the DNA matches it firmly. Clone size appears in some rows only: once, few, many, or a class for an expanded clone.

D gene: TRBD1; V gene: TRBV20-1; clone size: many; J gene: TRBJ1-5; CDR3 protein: CSAMLRQGPNQPQHF; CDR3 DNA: TGCAGTGCTATGTTACGACAGGGCCCTAATCAGCCCCAGCATTTT
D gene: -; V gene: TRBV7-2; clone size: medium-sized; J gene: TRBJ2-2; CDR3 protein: CASSLEEWHNTGELFF; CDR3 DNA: TGTGCCAGCAGCTTAGAAGAGTGGCACAACACCGGGGAGCTGTTTTTT
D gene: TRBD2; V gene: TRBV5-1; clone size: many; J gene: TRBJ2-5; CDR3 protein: CASSPSGGGETQYF; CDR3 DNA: TGCGCCAGCAGCCCTAGCGGGGGAGGAGAGACCCAGTACTTC
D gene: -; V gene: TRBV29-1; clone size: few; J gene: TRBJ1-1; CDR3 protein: CSVGGRAIEGEAFF; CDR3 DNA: TGCAGCGTTGGGGGCAGGGCGATAGAAGGTGAAGCTTTCTTT
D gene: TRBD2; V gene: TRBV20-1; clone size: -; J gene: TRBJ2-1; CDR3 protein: CSARTRTGGGAVARRAAYNEQFF; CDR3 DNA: TGCAGTGCTAGAACCCGGACTGGCGGGGGGGCCGTGGCTCGGCGTGCGGCGTACAATGAGCAGTTCTTC
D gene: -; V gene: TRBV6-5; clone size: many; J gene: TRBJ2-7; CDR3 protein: CASREPGVPHEQYF; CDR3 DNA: TGTGCCAGCAGGGAGCCGGGTGTACCCCACGAGCAGTACTTC
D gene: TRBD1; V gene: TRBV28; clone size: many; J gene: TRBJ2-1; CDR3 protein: CAIDRGEGDEQFF; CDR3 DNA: TGTGCCATAGACAGGGGCGAGGGCGATGAGCAGTTCTTC
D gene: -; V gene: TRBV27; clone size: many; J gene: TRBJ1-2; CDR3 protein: CASSYGTPKNYGYTF; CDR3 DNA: TGTGCCAGCAGTTATGGGACACCAAAGAACTATGGCTACACCTTC
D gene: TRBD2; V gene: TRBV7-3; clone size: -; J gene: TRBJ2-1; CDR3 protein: CASRSVTSGRRGEQFF; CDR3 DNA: TGTGCCAGCAGGTCCGTGACTAGCGGGAGGAGGGGTGAGCAGTTCTTC
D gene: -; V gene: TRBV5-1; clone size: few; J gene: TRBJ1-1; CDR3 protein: CASSTDTYTEAFF; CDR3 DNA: TGCGCCAGCAGCACGGACACTTACACTGAAGCTTTCTTT
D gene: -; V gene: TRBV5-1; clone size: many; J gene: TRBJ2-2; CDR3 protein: CASSPPEASNTGELFF; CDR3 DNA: TGCGCCAGCAGCCCACCAGAGGCCTCGAACACCGGGGAGCTGTTTTTT
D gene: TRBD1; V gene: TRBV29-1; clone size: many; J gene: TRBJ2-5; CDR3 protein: CSVNRGETQYF; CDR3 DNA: TGCAGCGTCAACAGGGGAGAGACCCAGTACTTC
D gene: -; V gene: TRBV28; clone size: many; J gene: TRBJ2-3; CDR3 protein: CASSLVTKGIDTQYF; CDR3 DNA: TGTGCCAGCAGTTTGGTGACCAAGGGAATAGATACGCAGTATTTT
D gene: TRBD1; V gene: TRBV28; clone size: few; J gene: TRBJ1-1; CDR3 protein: CASSIQGVKAFF; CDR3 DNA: TGTGCCAGCAGTATACAGGGGGTTAAAGCTTTCTTT
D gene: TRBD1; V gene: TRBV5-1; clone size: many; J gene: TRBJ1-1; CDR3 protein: CASSPGTGGMNTEAFF; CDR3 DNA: TGCGCCAGCAGCCCGGGGACAGGGGGTATGAACACTGAAGCTTTCTTT
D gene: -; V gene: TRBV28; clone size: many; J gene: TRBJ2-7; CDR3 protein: CASCRGLGSEQYF; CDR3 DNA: TGTGCCAGCTGTCGGGGGCTCGGGTCCGAGCAGTACTTC
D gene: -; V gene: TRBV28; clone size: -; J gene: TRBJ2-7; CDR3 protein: CASSFVVGEQYF; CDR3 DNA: TGTGCCAGCAGTTTTGTGGTCGGGGAGCAGTACTTC
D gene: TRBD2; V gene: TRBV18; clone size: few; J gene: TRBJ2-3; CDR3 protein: CASSFRGTSGVRGFGTDTQCF; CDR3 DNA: TGTGCCAGCTCATTTCGGGGGACTAGCGGCGTAAGAGGGTTCGGGACAGATACGCAGTGTTTT
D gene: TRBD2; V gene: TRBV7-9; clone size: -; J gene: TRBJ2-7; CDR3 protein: CASSLTSGGVYEQYF; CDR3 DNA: TGTGCCAGCAGCTTAACCAGCGGGGGGGTGTACGAGCAGTACTTC
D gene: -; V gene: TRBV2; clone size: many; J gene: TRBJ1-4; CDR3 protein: CASSAQLGTNEKLFF; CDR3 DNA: TGTGCCAGCAGTGCTCAGCTTGGGACTAATGAAAAACTGTTTTTT
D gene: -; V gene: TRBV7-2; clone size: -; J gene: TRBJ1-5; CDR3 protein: CASSFQGGQPQHF; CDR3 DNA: TGTGCCAGCAGCTTCCAGGGCGGGCAGCCCCAGCATTTT
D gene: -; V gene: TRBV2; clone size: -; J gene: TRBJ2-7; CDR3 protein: CASRRLQGIYEQYF; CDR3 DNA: TGTGCCAGCAGACGGCTCCAAGGTATCTACGAGCAGTACTTC
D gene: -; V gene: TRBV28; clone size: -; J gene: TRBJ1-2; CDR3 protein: CASSQPPYGYTF; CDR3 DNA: TGTGCCAGCAGCCAACCCCCCTATGGCTACACCTTC
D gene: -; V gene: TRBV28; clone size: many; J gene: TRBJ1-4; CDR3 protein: CASGLRGGNEKLFF; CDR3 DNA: TGTGCCAGCGGCTTAAGGGGAGGTAATGAAAAACTGTTTTTT
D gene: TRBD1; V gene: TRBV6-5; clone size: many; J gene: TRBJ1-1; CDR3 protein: CASSYSSGGYTEAFF; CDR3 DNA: TGTGCCAGCAGTTACTCCTCAGGGGGGTACACTGAAGCTTTCTTT
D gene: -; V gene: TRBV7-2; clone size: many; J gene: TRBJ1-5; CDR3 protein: CASSLGINQPQHF; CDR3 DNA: TGTGCCAGCAGCCTAGGTATCAATCAGCCCCAGCATTTT